Listed below are T cell receptor beta chains from one sample, sequenced in a study of metastatic and nonmetastatic thyroid tumors. MiXCR re-clonotyped the PCR reads for TCRdb. Seen here are about 69,000 clones, approximately 15% observed once, and the top ten hold 5% to 8%. The sample comprised blood. The origin of the receptors is a male donor with papillary thyroid cancer or a benign thyroid nodule (not recorded which). Some clones in this sample may be carry-over from other donors' samples. Each CDR3 is given with its conserved first and last residue. A D gene is named only where the DNA matches it firmly. Not every row has a clone size; where given, it reads once, few, many or a size class.

V gene: TRBV19
D gene: -
J gene: TRBJ2-5
clone size: many
CDR3 DNA: TGTGCCAGTAGTATAATACTTCAAGAGACCCAGTACTTC
CDR3 protein: CASSIILQETQYF

V gene: TRBV20-1
D gene: TRBD2
J gene: TRBJ2-2
clone size: many
CDR3 DNA: TGCAGTGCCCAACGGAGCGGGAGAGGCACCGGGGAGCTGTTTTTT
CDR3 protein: CSAQRSGRGTGELFF

V gene: TRBV27
D gene: -
J gene: TRBJ2-2
clone size: many
CDR3 DNA: TGTGCCAGCAGTTTACGGGGAACCGGGGAGCTGTTTTTT
CDR3 protein: CASSLRGTGELFF

V gene: TRBV11-3
D gene: -
J gene: TRBJ2-1
clone size: -
CDR3 DNA: TGTGCCAGCAGCGTAAACGAGCGGGATGAGCAGTTCTTC
CDR3 protein: CASSVNERDEQFF

V gene: TRBV7-2
D gene: -
J gene: TRBJ2-7
clone size: many
CDR3 DNA: TGTGCCAGCAGCTTAGTCTGGTCTAGCTCCTACGAGCAGTACTTC
CDR3 protein: CASSLVWSSSYEQYF

V gene: TRBV7-2
D gene: TRBD1
J gene: TRBJ2-7
clone size: many
CDR3 DNA: TGTGCCAGCAGCACCGCATGGACAGGTGTTTTCTACGAGCAGTACTTC
CDR3 protein: CASSTAWTGVFYEQYF

V gene: TRBV7-3
D gene: -
J gene: TRBJ2-1
clone size: few
CDR3 DNA: TGTGCCAGCAGCCCCATCGGGTCTATCGATGAGCAGTTCTTC
CDR3 protein: CASSPIGSIDEQFF

V gene: TRBV6-1
D gene: -
J gene: TRBJ2-1
clone size: many
CDR3 DNA: TGTGCCAGCAGTGCCGGCGGCGGGGCCTACAATGAGCAGTTCTTC
CDR3 protein: CASSAGGGAYNEQFF

V gene: TRBV4-1
D gene: TRBD1
J gene: TRBJ1-2
clone size: many
CDR3 DNA: TGCGCCAGCAGCCAAGCCGCGGGACAGGGGGCGTGGGGCTACACCTTC
CDR3 protein: CASSQAAGQGAWGYTF

V gene: TRBV3-1
D gene: TRBD2
J gene: TRBJ2-1
clone size: many
CDR3 DNA: TGTGCCAGCAGCCAAGCAGGGACTAGCGTCTACAATGAGCAGTTCTTC
CDR3 protein: CASSQAGTSVYNEQFF

V gene: TRBV24-1
D gene: -
J gene: TRBJ1-2
clone size: many
CDR3 DNA: TGTGCCACCAGTGATTCAATTACAGGGTATGGCTACACCTTC
CDR3 protein: CATSDSITGYGYTF

V gene: TRBV12-3/TRBV12-4
D gene: -
J gene: TRBJ1-5
clone size: many
CDR3 DNA: TGTGCCAGCAGTTTAGCAGGGGCCAATCAGCCCCAGCATTTT
CDR3 protein: CASSLAGANQPQHF

V gene: TRBV3-1
D gene: -
J gene: TRBJ1-2
clone size: -
CDR3 DNA: TGTGCCAGCAGCCACCCCCGGGACTCCCTGCGCTATCGCTACACCTTC
CDR3 protein: CASSHPRDSLRYRYTF

V gene: TRBV20-1
D gene: TRBD2
J gene: TRBJ2-7
clone size: -
CDR3 DNA: TGCAGTGCGTCCGGGACTAACTACGAGCAGTACTTC
CDR3 protein: CSASGTNYEQYF

V gene: TRBV9
D gene: -
J gene: TRBJ1-1
clone size: -
CDR3 DNA: TGTGCCAGCAGCGTAGATGGGGTTCGGACCGGTGAAGCTTTCTTT
CDR3 protein: CASSVDGVRTGEAFF

V gene: TRBV20-1
D gene: TRBD2
J gene: TRBJ2-2
clone size: -
CDR3 DNA: TGCAGTGCGGGTGCGGGGAGGGAGACCGGGGAGCTGTTTTTT
CDR3 protein: CSAGAGRETGELFF

V gene: TRBV19
D gene: TRBD1
J gene: TRBJ1-2
clone size: many
CDR3 DNA: TGTGCCAGTAGTACCTGGGGGACAGGGGCTAACTATGGCTACACCTTC
CDR3 protein: CASSTWGTGANYGYTF

V gene: TRBV7-9
D gene: -
J gene: TRBJ1-1
clone size: many
CDR3 DNA: TGTGCCAGCAGCTTCTATGGGGCTTCGAACACTGAAGCTTTCTTT
CDR3 protein: CASSFYGASNTEAFF

V gene: TRBV20-1
D gene: -
J gene: TRBJ2-1
clone size: many
CDR3 DNA: TGCAGTGCTAGAGACCCGGGACCTTCATCTCACAATGAGCAGTTCTTC
CDR3 protein: CSARDPGPSSHNEQFF

V gene: TRBV3-1
D gene: TRBD2
J gene: TRBJ2-5
clone size: many
CDR3 DNA: TGTGCCAGCAGCCCATGGACTAGCGGTGGGGAGACCCAGTACTTC
CDR3 protein: CASSPWTSGGETQYF

V gene: TRBV10-3
D gene: -
J gene: TRBJ1-1
clone size: many
CDR3 DNA: TGTGCCATCAGTAAGGGACCCCCCGGGACTGAAGCTTTCTTT
CDR3 protein: CAISKGPPGTEAFF

V gene: TRBV18
D gene: TRBD2
J gene: TRBJ2-5
clone size: few
CDR3 DNA: TGTGCCAGCTCACCACCGGGTGGGACTACAAAAGAGACCCAGTACTTC
CDR3 protein: CASSPPGGTTKETQYF

V gene: TRBV28
D gene: -
J gene: TRBJ2-3
clone size: many
CDR3 DNA: TGTGCCAGCAAACCCGGGACTAGCACAGATACGCAGTATTTT
CDR3 protein: CASKPGTSTDTQYF

V gene: TRBV4-3
D gene: TRBD1
J gene: TRBJ2-5
clone size: many
CDR3 DNA: TGCGCCAGCAGCCAAGAGACAGGGGGCCAAGAGACCCAGTACTTC
CDR3 protein: CASSQETGGQETQYF

V gene: TRBV28
D gene: -
J gene: TRBJ1-2
clone size: many
CDR3 DNA: TGTGCCAGCAGTTCGTCTGGCTCCGAGAGGGCTAACTATGGCTACACCTTC
CDR3 protein: CASSSSGSERANYGYTF

V gene: TRBV28
D gene: -
J gene: TRBJ1-5
clone size: few
CDR3 DNA: TGTGTCAGCAGGTTACTGGCTGGGAGCAATAAGCCCCAGCATTTT
CDR3 protein: CVSRLLAGSNKPQHF

V gene: TRBV6-2/TRBV6-3
D gene: -
J gene: TRBJ2-7
clone size: many
CDR3 DNA: TGTGCCAGCAGCCGGAGCGGATCCTATTACGAGCAGTACTTC
CDR3 protein: CASSRSGSYYEQYF

V gene: TRBV12-3/TRBV12-4
D gene: -
J gene: TRBJ1-3
clone size: many
CDR3 DNA: TGTGCCAGCAGTTTGTCCGGGGCTGGAAACACCATATATTTT
CDR3 protein: CASSLSGAGNTIYF

V gene: TRBV27
D gene: TRBD2
J gene: TRBJ2-1
clone size: many
CDR3 DNA: TGTGCCAGCAGTTTATTGGAAACTAGCGGGCCCTCCTACAATGAGCAGTTCTTC
CDR3 protein: CASSLLETSGPSYNEQFF

V gene: TRBV6-1
D gene: -
J gene: TRBJ2-6
clone size: many
CDR3 DNA: TGTGCCAGCAGTGAAACCCTAGGGGGTGGGGCCAACGTCCTGACTTTC
CDR3 protein: CASSETLGGGANVLTF

V gene: TRBV5-6
D gene: TRBD2
J gene: TRBJ2-1
clone size: -
CDR3 DNA: TGTGCCAGCAGCTTCTCACCCACTAGCGGGAGCTCCTACAATGAGCAGTTCTTC
CDR3 protein: CASSFSPTSGSSYNEQFF

V gene: TRBV7-9
D gene: TRBD1
J gene: TRBJ2-1
clone size: many
CDR3 DNA: TGTGCCAGCAGCCCAGGCCGACAGGGCTACAATGAGCAGTTCTTC
CDR3 protein: CASSPGRQGYNEQFF

V gene: TRBV6-1
D gene: -
J gene: TRBJ1-1
clone size: -
CDR3 DNA: TGTGCCAGAAGATGGGACGGGAAAGCTTTATTT
CDR3 protein: CARRWDGKALF

V gene: TRBV6-1
D gene: TRBD1
J gene: TRBJ1-2
clone size: many
CDR3 DNA: TGTGCCAGCAATACTTGGGACAGGGGGCGCTTGGGCTATGGCTACACCTTC
CDR3 protein: CASNTWDRGRLGYGYTF

V gene: TRBV5-6
D gene: TRBD2
J gene: TRBJ2-1
clone size: many
CDR3 DNA: TGTGCCAGCAGCTTGGAATTTCTAGCGGGGGCCTACAATGAGCAGTTCTTC
CDR3 protein: CASSLEFLAGAYNEQFF

V gene: TRBV3-1
D gene: TRBD1
J gene: TRBJ1-2
clone size: once
CDR3 DNA: TGTGCCAGCAGCCAAGCCGGGACAGGGGGTGAAGGCTACACCTTC
CDR3 protein: CASSQAGTGGEGYTF

V gene: TRBV7-2
D gene: -
J gene: TRBJ1-1
clone size: many
CDR3 DNA: TGTGCCAGCAGCTTCGAGGGTATGAACACTGAAGCTTTCTTT
CDR3 protein: CASSFEGMNTEAFF